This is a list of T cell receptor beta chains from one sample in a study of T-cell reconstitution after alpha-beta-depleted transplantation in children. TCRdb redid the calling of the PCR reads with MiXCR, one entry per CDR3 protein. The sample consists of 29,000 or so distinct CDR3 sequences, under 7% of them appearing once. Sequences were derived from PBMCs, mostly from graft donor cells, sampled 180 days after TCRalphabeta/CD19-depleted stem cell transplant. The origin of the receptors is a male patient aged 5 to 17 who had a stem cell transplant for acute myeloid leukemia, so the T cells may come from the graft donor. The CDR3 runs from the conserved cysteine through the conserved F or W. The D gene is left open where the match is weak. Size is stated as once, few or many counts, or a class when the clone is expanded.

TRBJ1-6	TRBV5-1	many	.	TGCGCCAGCAGCTCCTCTCACGGGGGGCCGACCGTCTCCTATAATTCACCCCTCCACTTT	CASSSSHGGPTVSYNSPLHF
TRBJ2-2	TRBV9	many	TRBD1	TGTGCCAGCAGCCCCCACAGGGGCGAGTACACCGGGGAGCTGTTTTTT	CASSPHRGEYTGELFF
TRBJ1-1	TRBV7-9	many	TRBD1	TGTGCCAGCAGCCGGACAGGGGGCGTTGAAGCTTTCTTT	CASSRTGGVEAFF
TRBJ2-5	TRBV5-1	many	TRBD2	TGCGCCAGCAGCTTGACTAGCGGGGGGCCAGAGACCCAGTACTTC	CASSLTSGGPETQYF
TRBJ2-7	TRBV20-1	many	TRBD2	TGCAGTGCTAGAGATCCGGGACTAGCGACCTACGAGCAGTACTTC	CSARDPGLATYEQYF
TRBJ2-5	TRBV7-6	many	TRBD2	TGTGCCAGCAGCTTGATAGCGGGAGTCCAAGAGACCCAGTACTTC	CASSLIAGVQETQYF
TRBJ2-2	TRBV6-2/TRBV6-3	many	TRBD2	TGTGCCAGCAGTTACCCTAGCGGGAACACCGGGGAGCTGTTTTTT	CASSYPSGNTGELFF
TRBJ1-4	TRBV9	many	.	TGTGCCAGCAGCGTATCAACAGGGTCTAATGAAAAACTGTTTTTT	CASSVSTGSNEKLFF
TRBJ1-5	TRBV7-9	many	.	TGTGCCAGCAGCAGGGACAGCAATCAGCCCCAGCATTTT	CASSRDSNQPQHF
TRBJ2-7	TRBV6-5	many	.	TGTGCCAGCAGTTACTCGGGCAGGGAAAACGAGCAGTACTTC	CASSYSGRENEQYF